This TCR beta chain was documented in a study of T cells in Graves' hyperthyroidism and ophthalmopathy. Study context: Peripheral blood specimens were obtained at initial diagnosis, prior to any treatment.

On this clonotype itself: Its antigen is unknown.

The hyperthyroidism patients had all been newly diagnosed, and their disease duration was under 2 months. Their ages ranged from 18 to 65 years. Using RNA transcripts as the source, TCR beta CDR3 regions were amplified. An initial round of RT-PCR targeting the TCR CDR3 relied on the HTBI primer set. TCRdb redid the calling of the multiplex PCR reads with MiXCR, one entry per CDR3 protein. The table has more than 300,000 distinct CDR3 sequences, 17% seen once. Findings of the study overall: Blood also held most thyroid clonotypes expanded beyond 0.001. By a 13 V-J model, ophthalmopathy was set apart from stable hyperthyroidism.

Germline V gene sequence: CDR1 MGHRA, CDR2 YSYEKL. V shed 4 bases, J shed 9 bases, and the junction held 4 bases outside the gene matches. CDR3 length: 15 residues. The chain links TRBV4-1 to TRBJ2-1; 15 bases are shared with TRBD2. This clonotype was sampled from a woman aged 25 to 39 with Graves' hyperthyroidism that later progressed to Graves' ophthalmopathy. The sample consisted of blood. CDR3 in amino acids: CASSRGLAGGVEQFF. The DNA of the CDR3 is TGCGCCAGCAGCCGAGGACTAGCGGGAGGGGTTGAGCAGTTCTTC.